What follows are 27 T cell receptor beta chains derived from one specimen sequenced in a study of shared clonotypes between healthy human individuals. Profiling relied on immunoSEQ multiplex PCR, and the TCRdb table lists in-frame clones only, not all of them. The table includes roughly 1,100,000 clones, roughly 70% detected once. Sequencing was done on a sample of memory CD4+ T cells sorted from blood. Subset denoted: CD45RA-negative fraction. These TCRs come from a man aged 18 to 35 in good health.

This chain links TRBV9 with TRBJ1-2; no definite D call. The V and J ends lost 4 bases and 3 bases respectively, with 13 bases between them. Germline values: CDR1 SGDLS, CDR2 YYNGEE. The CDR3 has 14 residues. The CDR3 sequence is CASSPLGSYYGYTF. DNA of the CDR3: TGTGCCAGCAGCCCTTTGGGTAGTTACTATGGCTACACCTTC.

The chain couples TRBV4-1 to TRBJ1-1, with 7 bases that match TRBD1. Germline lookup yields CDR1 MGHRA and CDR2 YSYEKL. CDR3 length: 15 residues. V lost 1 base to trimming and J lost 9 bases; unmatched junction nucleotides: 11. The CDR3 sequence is CASSQVSLSTGKAFF. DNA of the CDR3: TGCGCCAGCAGCCAAGTATCCCTGTCGACAGGGAAAGCTTTCTTT.

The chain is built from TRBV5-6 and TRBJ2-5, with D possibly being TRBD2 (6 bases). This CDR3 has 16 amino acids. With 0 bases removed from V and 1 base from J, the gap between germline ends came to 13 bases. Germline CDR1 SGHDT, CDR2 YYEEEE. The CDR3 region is CASSLGGRLVQETQYF. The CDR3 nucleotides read TGTGCCAGCAGCTTGGGGGGGAGACTAGTCCAAGAGACCCAGTACTTC.

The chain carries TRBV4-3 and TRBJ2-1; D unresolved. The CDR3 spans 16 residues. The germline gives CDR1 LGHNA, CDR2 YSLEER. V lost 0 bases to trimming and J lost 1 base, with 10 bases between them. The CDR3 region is CASSQDFENSYNEQFF. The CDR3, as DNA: TGCGCCAGCAGCCAAGATTTTGAGAATTCCTACAATGAGCAGTTCTTC.

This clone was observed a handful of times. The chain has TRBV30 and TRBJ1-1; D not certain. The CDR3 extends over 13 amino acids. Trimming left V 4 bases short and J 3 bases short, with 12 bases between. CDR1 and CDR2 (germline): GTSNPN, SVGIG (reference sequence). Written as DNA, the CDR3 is TGTGCCTGGAATGGTCGGGAAGACACTGAAGCTTTCTTT. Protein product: CAWNGREDTEAFF.

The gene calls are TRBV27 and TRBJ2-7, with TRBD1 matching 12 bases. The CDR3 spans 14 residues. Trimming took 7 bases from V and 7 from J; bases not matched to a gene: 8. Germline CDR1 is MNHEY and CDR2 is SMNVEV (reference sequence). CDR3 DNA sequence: TGTGCCAGCACCTCCGGGACAGGGGGCAGGGAGCAGTACTTC. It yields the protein CASTSGTGGREQYF.

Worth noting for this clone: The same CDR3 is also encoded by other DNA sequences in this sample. CDR3 protein: CASSLVSGSNQPQHF. DNA for the CDR3: TGCGCCAGCAGCTTGGTCTCAGGGAGCAATCAGCCCCAGCATTTT. The chain is built from TRBV5-1 and TRBJ1-5, with a tentative D call TRBD1 (5 bases). The CDR3 is 15 amino acids. Looked up from germline, CDR1 is SGHRS and CDR2 is YFSETQ. Trimming removed 0 bases at V and 1 base at J, with 8 bases between.

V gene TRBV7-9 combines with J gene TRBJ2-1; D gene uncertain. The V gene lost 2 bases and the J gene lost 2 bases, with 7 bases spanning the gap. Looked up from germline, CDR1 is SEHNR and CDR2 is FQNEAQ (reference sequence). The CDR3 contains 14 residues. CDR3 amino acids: CASSLSSAYNEQFF. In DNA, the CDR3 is TGTGCCAGCAGCTTATCTTCCGCCTACAATGAGCAGTTCTTC. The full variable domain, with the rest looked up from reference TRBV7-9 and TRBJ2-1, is DTGVSQNPRHKITKRGQNVTFRCDPISEHNRLYWYRQTLGQGPEFLTYFQNEAQLEKSRLLSDRFSAERPKGSFSTLEIQRTEQGDSAMYLCASSLSSAYNEQFFGPGTRLTVL.

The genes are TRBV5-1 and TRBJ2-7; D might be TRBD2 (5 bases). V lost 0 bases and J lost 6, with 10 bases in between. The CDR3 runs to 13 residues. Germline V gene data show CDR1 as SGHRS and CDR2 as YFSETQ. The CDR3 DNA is TGCGCCAGCAGCTTGGGGGGTGAGGGCGAGCAGTACTTC. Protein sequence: CASSLGGEGEQYF. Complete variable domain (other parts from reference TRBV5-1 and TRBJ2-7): KAGVTQTPRYLIKTRGQQVTLSCSPISGHRSVSWYQQTPGQGLQFLFEYFSETQRNKGNFPGRFSGRQFSNSRSEMNVSTLELGDSALYLCASSLGGEGEQYFGPGTRLTVT.

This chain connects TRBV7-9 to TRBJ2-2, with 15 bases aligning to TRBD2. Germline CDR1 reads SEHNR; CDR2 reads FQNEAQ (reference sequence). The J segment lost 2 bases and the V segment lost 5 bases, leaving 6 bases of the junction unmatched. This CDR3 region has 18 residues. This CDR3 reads CASSARTSGGANTGELFF. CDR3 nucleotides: TGTGCCAGCAGCGCCCGGACTAGCGGGGGGGCAAACACCGGGGAGCTGTTTTTT.

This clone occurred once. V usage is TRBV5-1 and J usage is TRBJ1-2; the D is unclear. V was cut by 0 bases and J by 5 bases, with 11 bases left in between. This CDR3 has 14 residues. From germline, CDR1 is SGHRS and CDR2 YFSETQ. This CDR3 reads CASSLAEPLYGYTF. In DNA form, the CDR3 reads TGCGCCAGCAGCTTGGCAGAGCCTCTTTATGGCTACACCTTC.

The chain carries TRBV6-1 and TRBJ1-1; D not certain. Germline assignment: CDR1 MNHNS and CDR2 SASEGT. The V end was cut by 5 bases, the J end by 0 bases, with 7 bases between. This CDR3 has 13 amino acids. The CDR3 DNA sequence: TGTGCCAGCAGTCCAGACATGAACACTGAAGCTTTCTTT. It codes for CASSPDMNTEAFF.

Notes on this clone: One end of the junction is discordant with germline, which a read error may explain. The CDR3, as DNA: TGTGCCAGCAGCGAAGTCTCGCCCTTCTATGGCTACACCTTC. This translates into CASSEVSPFYGYTF. The chain couples TRBV2 to TRBJ1-2; D gene unclear. This CDR3 spans 14 amino acids. The V gene's germline CDR1 is SNHLY and CDR2 FYNNEI.

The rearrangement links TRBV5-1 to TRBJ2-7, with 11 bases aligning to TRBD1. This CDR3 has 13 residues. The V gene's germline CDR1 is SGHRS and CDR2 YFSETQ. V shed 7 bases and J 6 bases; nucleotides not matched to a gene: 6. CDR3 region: CASAGDRGSEQYF. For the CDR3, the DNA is TGCGCCAGCGCTGGGGACAGGGGGAGCGAGCAGTACTTC.

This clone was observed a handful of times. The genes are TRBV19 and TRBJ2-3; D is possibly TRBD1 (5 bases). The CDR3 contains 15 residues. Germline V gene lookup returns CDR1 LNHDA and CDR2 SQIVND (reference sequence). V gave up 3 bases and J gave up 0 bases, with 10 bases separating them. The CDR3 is CASSIQGKSTDTQYF. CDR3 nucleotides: TGTGCCAGTAGTATCCAGGGAAAAAGCACAGATACGCAGTATTTT.

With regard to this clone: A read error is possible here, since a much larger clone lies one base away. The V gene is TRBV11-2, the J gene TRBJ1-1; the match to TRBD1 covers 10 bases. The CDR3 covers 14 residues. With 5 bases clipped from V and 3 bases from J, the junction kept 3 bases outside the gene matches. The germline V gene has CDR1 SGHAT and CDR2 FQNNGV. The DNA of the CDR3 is TGTGCCAGCAGCGCGGACAGGGGGGACACTGAAGCTTTCTTT. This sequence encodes CASSADRGDTEAFF.

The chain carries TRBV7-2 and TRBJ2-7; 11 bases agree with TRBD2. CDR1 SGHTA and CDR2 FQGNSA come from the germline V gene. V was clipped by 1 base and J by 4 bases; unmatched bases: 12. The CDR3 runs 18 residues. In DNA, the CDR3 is TGTGCCAGCAGCTTAGGGGTGACTAGCGGGATAAGACTTTACGAGCAGTACTTC. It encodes CASSLGVTSGIRLYEQYF.

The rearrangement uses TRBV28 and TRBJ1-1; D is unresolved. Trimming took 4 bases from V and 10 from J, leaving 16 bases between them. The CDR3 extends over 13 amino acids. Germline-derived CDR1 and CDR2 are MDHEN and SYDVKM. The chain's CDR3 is CASSSHHMMRAFF. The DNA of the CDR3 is TGTGCCAGCAGTTCGCACCACATGATGAGAGCTTTCTTT. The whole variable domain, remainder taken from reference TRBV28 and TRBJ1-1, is DVKVTQSSRYLVKRTGEKVFLECVQDMDHENMFWYRQDPGLGLRLIYFSYDVKMKEKGDIPEGYSVSREKKERFSLILESASTNQTSMYLCASSSHHMMRAFFGQGTRLTVV.

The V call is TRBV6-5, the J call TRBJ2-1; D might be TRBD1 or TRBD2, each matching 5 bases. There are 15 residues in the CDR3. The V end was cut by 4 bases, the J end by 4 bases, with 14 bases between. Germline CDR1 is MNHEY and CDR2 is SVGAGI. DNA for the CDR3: TGTGCCAGCAGTTCAGGGACCCCGGGGTACAATGAGCAGTTCTTC. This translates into CASSSGTPGYNEQFF.

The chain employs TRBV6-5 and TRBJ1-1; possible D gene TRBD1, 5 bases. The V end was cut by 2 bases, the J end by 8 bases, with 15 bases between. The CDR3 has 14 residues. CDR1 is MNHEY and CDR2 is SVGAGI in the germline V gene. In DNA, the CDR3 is TGTGCCAGCAGTTACGGGACCCCCCGACGGGAAGCTTTCTTT. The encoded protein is CASSYGTPRREAFF.

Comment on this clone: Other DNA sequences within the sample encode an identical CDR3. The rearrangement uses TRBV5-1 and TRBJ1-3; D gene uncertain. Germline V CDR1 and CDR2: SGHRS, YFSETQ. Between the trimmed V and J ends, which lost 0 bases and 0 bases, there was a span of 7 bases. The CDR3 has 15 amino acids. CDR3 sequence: CASSLGSVSGNTIYF. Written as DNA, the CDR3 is TGCGCCAGCAGCTTGGGGAGTGTCTCTGGAAACACCATATATTTT.

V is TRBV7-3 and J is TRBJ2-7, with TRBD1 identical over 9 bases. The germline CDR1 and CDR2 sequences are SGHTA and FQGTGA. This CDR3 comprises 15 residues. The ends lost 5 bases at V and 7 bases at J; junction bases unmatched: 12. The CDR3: CASSQTGGPGREQYF. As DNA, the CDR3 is TGTGCCAGCAGCCAAACAGGGGGCCCAGGGAGAGAGCAGTACTTC.

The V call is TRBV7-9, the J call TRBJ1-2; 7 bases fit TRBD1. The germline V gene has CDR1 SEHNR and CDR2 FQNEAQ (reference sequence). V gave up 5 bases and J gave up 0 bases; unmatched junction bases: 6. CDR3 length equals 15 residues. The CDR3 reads CASSARQGSNYGYTF. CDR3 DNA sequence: TGTGCCAGCAGCGCGCGACAGGGCTCTAACTATGGCTACACCTTC.

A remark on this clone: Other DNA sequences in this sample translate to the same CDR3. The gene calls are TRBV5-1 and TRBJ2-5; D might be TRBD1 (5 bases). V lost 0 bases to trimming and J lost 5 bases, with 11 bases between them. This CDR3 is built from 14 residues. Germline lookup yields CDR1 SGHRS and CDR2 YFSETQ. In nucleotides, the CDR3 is TGCGCCAGCAGCTTGGGGGCAGGGTCGGAGACCCAGTACTTC. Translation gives CASSLGAGSETQYF.

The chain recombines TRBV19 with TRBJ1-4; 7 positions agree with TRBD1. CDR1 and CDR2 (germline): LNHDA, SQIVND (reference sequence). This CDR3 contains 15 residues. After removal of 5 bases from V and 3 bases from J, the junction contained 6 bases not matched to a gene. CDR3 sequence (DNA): TGTGCCAGTAGTGATTCAGGGGGACCTAATGAAAAACTGTTTTTT. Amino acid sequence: CASSDSGGPNEKLFF.

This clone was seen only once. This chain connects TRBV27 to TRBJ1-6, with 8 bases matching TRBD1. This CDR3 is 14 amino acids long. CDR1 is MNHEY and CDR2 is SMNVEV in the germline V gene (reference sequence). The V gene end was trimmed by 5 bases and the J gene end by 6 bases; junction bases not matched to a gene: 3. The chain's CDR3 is CASSLTGVNSPLHF. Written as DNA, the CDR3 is TGTGCCAGCAGTCTGACAGGGGTTAATTCACCCCTCCACTTT.

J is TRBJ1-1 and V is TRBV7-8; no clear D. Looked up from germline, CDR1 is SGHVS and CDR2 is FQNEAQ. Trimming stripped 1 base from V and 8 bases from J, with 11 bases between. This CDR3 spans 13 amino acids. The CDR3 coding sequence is TGTGCCAGCAGCTTAGTGGCCGCCCGGGAAGCTTTCTTT. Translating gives CASSLVAAREAFF. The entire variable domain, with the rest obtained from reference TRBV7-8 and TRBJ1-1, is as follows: GAGVSQSPRYKVAKRGQDVALRCDPISGHVSLFWYQQALGQGPEFLTYFQNEAQLDKSGLPSDRFFAERPEGSVSTLKIQRTQQEDSAVYLCASSLVAAREAFFGQGTRLTVV.